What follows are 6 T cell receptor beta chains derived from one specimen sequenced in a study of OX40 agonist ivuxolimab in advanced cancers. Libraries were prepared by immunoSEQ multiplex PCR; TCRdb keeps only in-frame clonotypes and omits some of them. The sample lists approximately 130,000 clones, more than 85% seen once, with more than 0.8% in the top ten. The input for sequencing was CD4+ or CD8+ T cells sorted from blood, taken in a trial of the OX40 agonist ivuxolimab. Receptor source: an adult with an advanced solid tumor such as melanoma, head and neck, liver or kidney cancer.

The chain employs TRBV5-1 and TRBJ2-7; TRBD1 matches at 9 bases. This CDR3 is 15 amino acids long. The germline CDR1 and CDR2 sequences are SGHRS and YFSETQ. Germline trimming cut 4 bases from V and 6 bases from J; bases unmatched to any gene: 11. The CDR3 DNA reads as TGCGCCAGCAGCCTTCGGGACAGGGAGCCACGCGAGCAGTACTTC. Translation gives CASSLRDREPREQYF.

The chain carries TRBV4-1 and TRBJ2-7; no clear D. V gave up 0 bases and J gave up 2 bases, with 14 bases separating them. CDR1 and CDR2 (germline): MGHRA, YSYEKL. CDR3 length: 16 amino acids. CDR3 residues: CASSQELGFFPYEQYF. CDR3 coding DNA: TGCGCCAGCAGCCAAGAATTGGGCTTTTTCCCCTACGAGCAGTACTTC.

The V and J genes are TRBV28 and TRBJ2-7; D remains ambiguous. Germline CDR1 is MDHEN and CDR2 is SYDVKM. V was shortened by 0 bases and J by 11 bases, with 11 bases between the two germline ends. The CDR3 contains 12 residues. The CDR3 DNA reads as TGTGCCAGCAGTTTATGGACGGCCGGCGAGTACTTC. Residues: CASSLWTAGEYF.

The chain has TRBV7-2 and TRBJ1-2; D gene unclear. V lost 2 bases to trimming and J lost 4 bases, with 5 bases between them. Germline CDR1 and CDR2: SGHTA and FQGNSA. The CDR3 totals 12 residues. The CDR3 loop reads CASSLSFYGYTF. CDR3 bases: TGTGCCAGCAGCTTAAGTTTCTATGGCTACACCTTC.

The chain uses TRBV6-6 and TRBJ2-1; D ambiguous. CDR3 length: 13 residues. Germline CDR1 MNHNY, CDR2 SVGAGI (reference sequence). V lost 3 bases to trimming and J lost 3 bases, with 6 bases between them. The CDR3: CASSYTHYNEQFF. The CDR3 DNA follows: TGTGCCAGCAGTTATACGCACTACAATGAGCAGTTCTTC.

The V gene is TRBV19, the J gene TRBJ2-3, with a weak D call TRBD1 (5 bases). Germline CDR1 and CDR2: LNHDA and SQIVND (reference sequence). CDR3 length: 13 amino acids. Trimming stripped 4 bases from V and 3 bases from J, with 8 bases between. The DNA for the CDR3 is TGTGCCAGTAGTACCGGACATACAGATACGCAGTATTTT. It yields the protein CASSTGHTDTQYF. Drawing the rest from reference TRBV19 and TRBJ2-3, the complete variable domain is DGGITQSPKYLFRKEGQNVTLSCEQNLNHDAMYWYRQDPGQGLRLIYYSQIVNDFQKGDIAEGYSVSREKKESFPLTVTSAQKNPTAFYLCASSTGHTDTQYFGPGTRLTVL.